The rows below give T cell receptor beta chains drawn from one sample of a study of molecular identifiers for immune sequencing clone quantification. One entry per CDR3 protein results from TCRdb running MiXCR on the PCR reads. The sample has about half a million distinct CDR3 sequences; less than 30% are singletons. The sample consisted of naive CD8+ T cells from blood, with Jurkat cell RNA spiked in. These receptors were obtained from a human donor in good health. Some libraries in this study had Jurkat cell RNA spiked in. Both conserved end residues are part of each CDR3. A D gene is named only where the DNA matches it firmly. Where a row states a size, it is once, few, many or the class of an expanded clone; other rows omit it.

v_gene	abundance	j_gene	d_gene	len	CDR3nt	CDR3aa
TRBV6-4	-	TRBJ2-2	TRBD1	17	TGTGCCAGCAGTGACCCGACAGGGGATGCGAACACCGGGGAGCTGTTTTTT	CASSDPTGDANTGELFF
TRBV23-1	few	TRBJ1-3	-	11	TGCGCCAAATTCCCGGGAGACACCATATATTTT	CAKFPGDTIYF
TRBV28	-	TRBJ2-7	TRBD2	17	TGTGCCAGCAGTTTCGTACTAGCGGGAGGATCGTCCCACGAGCAGTACTTC	CASSFVLAGGSSHEQYF
TRBV6-7	-	TRBJ2-4	TRBD1	21	TGTGCCAGCAGTTTGGGACAGGGGCTTAGGGGGAAAGATTTAGCCAAAAACATTCAGTACTTC	CASSLGQGLRGKDLAKNIQYF
TRBV19	-	TRBJ2-7	-	15	TGTGCCAGTAGTTGGGGGCCAGGTTCATCCTACGAGCAGTACTTC	CASSWGPGSSYEQYF
TRBV6-8	-	TRBJ2-7	TRBD1	18	TGTGCCAGCTGTTACTCGAGTTGTTGGGACAGTAGAACCTACGAGCAGTACTTC	CASCYSSCWDSRTYEQYF
TRBV7-6	-	TRBJ2-5	-	15	TGTGCCAGCAGCGCCCGGACCCGGCCCCCAGAGACCCAGTACTTC	CASSARTRPPETQYF
TRBV20-1	once	TRBJ2-7	-	16	TGCGGTGCTAGAGATGTGACTAGTTTATTCTCCTACGAGCAGTACTTC	CGARDVTSLFSYEQYF
TRBV29-1	few	TRBJ2-7	-	15	TGCAGCGTTGAATTCGGCAGATTCTACTCCTACGAGCAGTACTTC	CSVEFGRFYSYEQYF
TRBV20-1	-	TRBJ1-5	TRBD1	14	TGCAGTGCTGGAGGCAGGGGGTGGTATCAGCCCCAGCATTTT	CSAGGRGWYQPQHF
TRBV7-9	many	TRBJ2-3	-	14	TGTGCCAGCAGGGGGTCTCTGAGTGTAGATACGCAGTATTTT	CASRGSLSVDTQYF
TRBV29-1	many	TRBJ2-1	-	14	TGCAGCGTTGAGGGCAGGGGGGAGTACAATGAGCAGTTCTTC	CSVEGRGEYNEQFF
TRBV11-1	-	TRBJ1-5	-	16	TGTGCCAGCAGCAAGGCCGGGCAGGATAGCAATCAGCCCCAGCATTTT	CASSKAGQDSNQPQHF
TRBV27	-	TRBJ1-1	-	14	TGTGCCAGCAGTTTACTCAGGAAGAACACTGAAGCTTTCTTT	CASSLLRKNTEAFF
TRBV20-1	many	TRBJ2-3	-	15	TGCAGTGCAAGAGGAAGTAGCGGCAGCACAGATACGCAGTATTTT	CSARGSSGSTDTQYF
TRBV6-2/TRBV6-3	few	TRBJ2-3	TRBD2	16	TGTGCCAGCAGCCGCCTTGCGGGAGGACTTTCAACTACGCAGTATTTT	CASSRLAGGLSTTQYF
TRBV4-3	-	TRBJ2-7	-	14	TGCGCCAGCAGCCAAGACACCAACTCCTACGAGCAGTACTTC	CASSQDTNSYEQYF
TRBV27	few	TRBJ2-5	-	14	TGTGCCAGCAGTTTGGGGGTTTCGGGCGAGACCCAGTACTTC	CASSLGVSGETQYF
TRBV5-4	few	TRBJ2-7	TRBD2	17	TGTGCCAGCAGCTTGGGACTAGCGGGGGGCAACCCTTGGGAGCAGTACTTC	CASSLGLAGGNPWEQYF
TRBV13	-	TRBJ1-1	TRBD1	15	TGTGCCAGCAGCGGATGGACAGGGCTGAACACTGAAGCTTTCTTT	CASSGWTGLNTEAFF
TRBV19	few	TRBJ2-1	-	13	TGTGCCAGTAGCCAGACTCCGGGACGTGAGCAGTTCTTC	CASSQTPGREQFF
TRBV19	-	TRBJ2-2	-	12	TGTGCCAGTAGGACACTGGCCGGGGAGCTGTTTTTT	CASRTLAGELFF
TRBV27	few	TRBJ1-1	-	13	TGTGCCACCATGGTTCAGACTGGGACCGAAGCTTTCTTT	CATMVQTGTEAFF
TRBV6-6	few	TRBJ2-1	-	13	TGTGCCAGCAGTTCAGTAGGAATAGGGGAGCAGTTCTTC	CASSSVGIGEQFF
TRBV12-3/TRBV12-4	few	TRBJ2-1	TRBD2	17	TGTGCCAGCAGTTTTGCGGCTAGCGGGGGGGCCGGGAATGAGCAGTTCTTC	CASSFAASGGAGNEQFF
TRBV29-1	-	TRBJ2-7	TRBD1	13	TGCAGCGGAATGACAGGGGTAACCTACGAGCAGTACTTC	CSGMTGVTYEQYF
TRBV10-3	many	TRBJ2-3	-	15	TGTGCCATCAGTGAGTCTGGCATATCCACAGATACGCAGTATTTT	CAISESGISTDTQYF
TRBV7-9	many	TRBJ2-3	-	17	TGTGCCAGCAGCTTAGTGTTAGCGATATCAAACAGGGATACGCAGTATTTT	CASSLVLAISNRDTQYF
TRBV29-1	many	TRBJ1-2	-	14	TGCAGCGTTGAAATGTCAGCTCCGAACTATGGCTACACCTTC	CSVEMSAPNYGYTF
TRBV5-3	-	TRBJ1-1	-	15	TGTGCCAGCAGCTCCTGGGACGACGGGGGCGCTGAAGCTTTCTTT	CASSSWDDGGAEAFF
TRBV4-1	many	TRBJ1-1	-	15	TGCGCCAGCAGCCAAGTAACGACAGGGAACACTGAAGCTTTCTTT	CASSQVTTGNTEAFF
TRBV5-6	many	TRBJ1-1	TRBD1	16	TGTGCCAGCAGCTTGGAGGGGCAGGGGGTGAACACTGAAGCTTTCTTT	CASSLEGQGVNTEAFF
TRBV7-9	few	TRBJ1-1	TRBD1	14	TGTGCCAGCACCTGGGACAGGACTAACACTGAAGCTTTCTTT	CASTWDRTNTEAFF
TRBV20-1	-	TRBJ2-3	TRBD2	19	TGCAGTGCCTCTAAATCTAGCGGGGGGCGACAAAGGAGGACAGATACGCAGTATTTT	CSASKSSGGRQRRTDTQYF
TRBV4-1	few	TRBJ2-3	TRBD2	19	TGCGCCAGCAGCCAAGATGGAGGGAGGGCCGTGGAAGGCACAGATACGCAGTATTTT	CASSQDGGRAVEGTDTQYF
TRBV11-2	-	TRBJ2-1	-	15	TGTGCCAGCAGCTTAGATCCAGGCGCCAACAATGAGCAGTTCTTC	CASSLDPGANNEQFF
TRBV5-6	-	TRBJ1-3	-	15	TGTGCCAGCAGCTTGGAGGGGACACAGGGAAACACCATATATTTT	CASSLEGTQGNTIYF
TRBV7-9	-	TRBJ2-7	-	15	TGTGCCAGCAGCTTACCCAGAGACTACTCCTACGAGCAGTACTTC	CASSLPRDYSYEQYF
TRBV9	-	TRBJ2-4	TRBD2	19	TGTGCCAGCAGCGCCTCCGGACTAGCGGGAGTGGGAACCAGAAACATTCAGTACTTC	CASSASGLAGVGTRNIQYF
TRBV5-1	few	TRBJ1-4	-	16	TGCGCCAGCAGCTTGGGACGGGGGGCTTCTAATGAAAAACTGTTTTTT	CASSLGRGASNEKLFF
TRBV15	-	TRBJ2-1	TRBD2	15	TGTGCCACCAGCAGCGGACTAGCGGGAGGGAATGAGCAGTTCTTC	CATSSGLAGGNEQFF
TRBV3-1	few	TRBJ1-2	-	16	TGTGCCAGCAGCCAAGATCTAAGGGCGGAGAACTATGGCTACACCTTC	CASSQDLRAENYGYTF
TRBV6-5	-	TRBJ2-7	TRBD2	15	TGTGCCAGCACCGAAGCGGGGGGTCGGGGCTACGAGCAGTACTTC	CASTEAGGRGYEQYF
TRBV5-5	-	TRBJ2-7	-	12	TGTGCCAGCAGCTTGGCTGGTCCCGAGCAGTACTTC	CASSLAGPEQYF
TRBV20-1	few	TRBJ2-2	-	15	TGCAGTGCTAGAGCACGGCCTGCGAACACCGGGGAGCTGTTTTTT	CSARARPANTGELFF
TRBV20-1	few	TRBJ2-7	-	14	TGCAGTGCTACAGGGACTGACCCTTCCTACGAGCAGTACTTC	CSATGTDPSYEQYF
TRBV28	-	TRBJ2-3	TRBD2	14	TGTGCCAGCAGTTTGTCCCCGGGGGGAGATACGCAGTATTTT	CASSLSPGGDTQYF
TRBV28	-	TRBJ2-3	TRBD1	16	TGTGCCAGCGGGGAAGAGGGACAGGGGTTCACAGATACGCAGTATTTT	CASGEEGQGFTDTQYF
TRBV12-3/TRBV12-4	-	TRBJ2-1	TRBD2	18	TGTGCCAGCAGTGGTAGTTCCGGTGGGGGACTAGCGAAGAATGAGCAGTTCTTC	CASSGSSGGGLAKNEQFF
TRBV4-1	few	TRBJ1-6	-	13	TGCGCCAGCAGCCAAGATTTTAATTCACCCCTCCACTTT	CASSQDFNSPLHF
TRBV4-3	few	TRBJ2-5	-	16	TGCGCCAGCAGCCAAGATCGCGGGGCGTACCAAGAGACCCAGTACTTC	CASSQDRGAYQETQYF